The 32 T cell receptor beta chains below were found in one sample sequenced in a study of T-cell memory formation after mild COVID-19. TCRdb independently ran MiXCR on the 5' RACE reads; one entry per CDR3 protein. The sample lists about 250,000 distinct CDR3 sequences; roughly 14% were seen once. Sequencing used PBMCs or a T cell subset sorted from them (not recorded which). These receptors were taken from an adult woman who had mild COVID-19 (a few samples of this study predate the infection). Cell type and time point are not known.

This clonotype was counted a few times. This CDR3 is CASSLVSQAQETQYF. DNA for the CDR3: TGCGCCAGCAGCTTGGTCAGCCAGGCCCAAGAGACCCAGTACTTC. The V and J genes are TRBV5-1 and TRBJ2-5; no clear D. CDR1 SGHRS and CDR2 YFSETQ come from the germline V gene. This CDR3 spans 15 amino acids. V lost 0 bases and J lost 1, with 10 bases in between. The whole variable domain, filled in from reference TRBV5-1 and TRBJ2-5, reads KAGVTQTPRYLIKTRGQQVTLSCSPISGHRSVSWYQQTPGQGLQFLFEYFSETQRNKGNFPGRFSGRQFSNSRSEMNVSTLELGDSALYLCASSLVSQAQETQYFGPGTRLLVL.

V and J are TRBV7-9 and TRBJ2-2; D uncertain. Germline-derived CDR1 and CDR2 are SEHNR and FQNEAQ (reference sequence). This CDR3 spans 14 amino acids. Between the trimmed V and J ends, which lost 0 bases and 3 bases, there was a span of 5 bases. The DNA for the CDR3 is TGTGCCAGCAGCTTAGCCGAGGACACCGGGGAGCTGTTTTTT. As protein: CASSLAEDTGELFF.

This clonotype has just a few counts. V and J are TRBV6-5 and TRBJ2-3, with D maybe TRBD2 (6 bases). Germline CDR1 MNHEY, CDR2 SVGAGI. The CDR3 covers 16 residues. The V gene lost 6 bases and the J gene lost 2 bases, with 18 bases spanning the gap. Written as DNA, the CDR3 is TGTGCCAGCAGGAATACCGGGACTCGACCCACAGATACGCAGTATTTT. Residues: CASRNTGTRPTDTQYF.

The CDR3 DNA sequence: TGTGCCAGCAGCTGGACAGGAGTCGGCAATCAGCCCCAGCATTTT. It specifies CASSWTGVGNQPQHF. This chain joins TRBV7-2 and TRBJ1-5; the match to TRBD1 covers 7 bases. The V and J ends lost 4 bases and 2 bases, in that order; junction bases with no gene match: 5. This CDR3 is built from 15 residues. The germline CDR1 and CDR2 sequences are SGHTA and FQGNSA.

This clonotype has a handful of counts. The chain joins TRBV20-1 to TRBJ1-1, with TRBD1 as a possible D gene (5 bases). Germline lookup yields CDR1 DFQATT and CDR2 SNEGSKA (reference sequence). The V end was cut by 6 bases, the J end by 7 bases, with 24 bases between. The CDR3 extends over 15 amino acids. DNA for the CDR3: TGCAGTGCCACTGGGGCCAAGAGGCTTGAAATTGAAGCTTTCTTT. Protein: CSATGAKRLEIEAFF.

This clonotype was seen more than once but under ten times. The CDR3 coding sequence is TGTGCCTGGATGCCGGCAGGGAGGAACACTGAAGCTTTCTTT. It is translated as CAWMPAGRNTEAFF. V gene TRBV30 combines with J gene TRBJ1-1, with a weak D call TRBD1 (5 bases). Trimming left V 4 bases short and J 1 base short, with 13 bases between. There are 14 residues in the CDR3. Germline V gene sequence: CDR1 GTSNPN, CDR2 SVGIG (reference sequence).

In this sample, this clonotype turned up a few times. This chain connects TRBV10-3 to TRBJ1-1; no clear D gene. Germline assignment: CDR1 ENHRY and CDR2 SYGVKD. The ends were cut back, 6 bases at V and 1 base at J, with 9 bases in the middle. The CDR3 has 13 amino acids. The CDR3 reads CAIRPDPNTEAFF. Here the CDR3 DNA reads TGTGCCATCAGACCGGACCCGAACACTGAAGCTTTCTTT.

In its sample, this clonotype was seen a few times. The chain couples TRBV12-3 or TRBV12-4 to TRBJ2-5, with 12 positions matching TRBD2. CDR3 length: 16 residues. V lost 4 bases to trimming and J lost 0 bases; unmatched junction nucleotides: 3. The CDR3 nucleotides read TGTGCCAGCAGTTACCGGACTAGCGGGAACCAAGAGACCCAGTACTTC. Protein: CASSYRTSGNQETQYF.

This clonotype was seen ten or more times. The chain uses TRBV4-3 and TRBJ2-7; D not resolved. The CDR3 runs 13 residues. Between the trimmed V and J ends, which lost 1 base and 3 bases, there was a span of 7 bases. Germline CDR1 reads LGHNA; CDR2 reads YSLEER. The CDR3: CASSQGTFYEQYF. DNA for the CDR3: TGCGCCAGCAGCCAAGGGACGTTCTACGAGCAGTACTTC.

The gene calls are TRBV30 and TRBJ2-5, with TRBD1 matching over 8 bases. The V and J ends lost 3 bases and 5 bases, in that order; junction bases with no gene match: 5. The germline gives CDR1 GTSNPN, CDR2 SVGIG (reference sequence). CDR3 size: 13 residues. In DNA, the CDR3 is TGTGCCTGGAGCCCTAGACAGGGGGAGACCCAGTACTTC. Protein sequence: CAWSPRQGETQYF.

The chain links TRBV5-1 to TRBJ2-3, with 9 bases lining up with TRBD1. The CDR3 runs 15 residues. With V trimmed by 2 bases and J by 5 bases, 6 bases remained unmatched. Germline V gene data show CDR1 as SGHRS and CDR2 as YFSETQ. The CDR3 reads CASSLWDRDGDTQYF. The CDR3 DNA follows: TGCGCCAGCAGCTTATGGGACAGGGATGGAGATACGCAGTATTTT.

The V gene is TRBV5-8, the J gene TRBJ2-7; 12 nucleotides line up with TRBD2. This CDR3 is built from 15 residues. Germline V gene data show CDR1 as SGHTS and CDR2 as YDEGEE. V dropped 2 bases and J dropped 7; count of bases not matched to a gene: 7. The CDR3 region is CASSFRLAGVLEQYF. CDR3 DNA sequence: TGTGCCAGCAGCTTTAGACTAGCGGGGGTTCTTGAGCAGTACTTC.

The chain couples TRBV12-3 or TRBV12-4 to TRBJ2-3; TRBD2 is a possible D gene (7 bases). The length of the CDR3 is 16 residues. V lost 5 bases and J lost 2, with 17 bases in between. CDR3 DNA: TGTGCCAGCAGTAATTCCGCGGGGGCTTACACAGATACGCAGTATTTT. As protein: CASSNSAGAYTDTQYF.

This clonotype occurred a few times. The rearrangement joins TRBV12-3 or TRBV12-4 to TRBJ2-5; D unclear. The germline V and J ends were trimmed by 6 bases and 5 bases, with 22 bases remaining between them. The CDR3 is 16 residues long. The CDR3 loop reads CASSQVKGTARETQYF. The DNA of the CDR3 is TGTGCCAGCAGCCAAGTAAAGGGCACGGCAAGGGAGACCCAGTACTTC.

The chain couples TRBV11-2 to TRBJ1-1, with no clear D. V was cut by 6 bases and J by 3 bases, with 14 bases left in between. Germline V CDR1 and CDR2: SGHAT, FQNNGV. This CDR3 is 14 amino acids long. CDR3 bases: TGTGCCAGCAGTTCCAGTTGGGCATACACTGAAGCTTTCTTT. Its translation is CASSSSWAYTEAFF.

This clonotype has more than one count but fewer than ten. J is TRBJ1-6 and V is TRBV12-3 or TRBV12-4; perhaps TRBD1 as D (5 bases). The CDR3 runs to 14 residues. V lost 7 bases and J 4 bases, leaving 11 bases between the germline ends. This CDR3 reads CASTGTGYNSPLHF. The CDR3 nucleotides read TGTGCCAGCACCGGGACGGGTTATAATTCACCCCTCCACTTT.

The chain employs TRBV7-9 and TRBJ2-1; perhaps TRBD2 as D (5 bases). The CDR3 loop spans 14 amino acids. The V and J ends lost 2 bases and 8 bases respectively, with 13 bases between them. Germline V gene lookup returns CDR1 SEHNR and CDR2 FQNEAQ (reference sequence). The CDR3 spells CASSLFPLEDEQFF. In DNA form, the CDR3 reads TGTGCCAGCAGCTTATTCCCCCTGGAGGATGAGCAGTTCTTC.

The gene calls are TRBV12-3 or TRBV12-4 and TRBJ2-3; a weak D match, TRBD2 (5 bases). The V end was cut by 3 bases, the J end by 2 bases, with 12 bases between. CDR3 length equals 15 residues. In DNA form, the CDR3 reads TGTGCCAGCAGTTTCGCGGGCCTGATCACAGATACGCAGTATTTT. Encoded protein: CASSFAGLITDTQYF.

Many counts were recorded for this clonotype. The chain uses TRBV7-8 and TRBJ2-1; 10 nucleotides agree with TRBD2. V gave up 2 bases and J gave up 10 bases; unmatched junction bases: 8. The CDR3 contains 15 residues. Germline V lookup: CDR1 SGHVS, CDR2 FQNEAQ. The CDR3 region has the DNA TGTGCCAGCAGCTTAAGCGGGAGGGCCCTAGGGGAGCAGTTCTTC. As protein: CASSLSGRALGEQFF.

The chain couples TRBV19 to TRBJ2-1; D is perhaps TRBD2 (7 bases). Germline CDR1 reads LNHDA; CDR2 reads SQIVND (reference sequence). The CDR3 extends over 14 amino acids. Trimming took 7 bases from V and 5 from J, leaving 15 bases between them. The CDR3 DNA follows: TGTGCCAGTATGGAGGGAGGGGGTCACAATGAGCAGTTCTTC. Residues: CASMEGGGHNEQFF.

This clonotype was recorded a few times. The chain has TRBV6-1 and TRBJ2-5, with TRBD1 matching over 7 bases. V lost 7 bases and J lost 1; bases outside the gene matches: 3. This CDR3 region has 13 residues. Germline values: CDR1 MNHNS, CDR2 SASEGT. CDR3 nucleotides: TGTGCCAGCAACCGACAGGGCCAAGAGACCCAGTACTTC. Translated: CASNRQGQETQYF.

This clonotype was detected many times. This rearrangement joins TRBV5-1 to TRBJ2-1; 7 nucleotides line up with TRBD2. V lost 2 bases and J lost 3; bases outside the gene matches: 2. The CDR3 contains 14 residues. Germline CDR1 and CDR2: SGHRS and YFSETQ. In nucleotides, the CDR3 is TGCGCCAGCAGCTTACCTAGCGGCTACAATGAGCAGTTCTTC. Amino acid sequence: CASSLPSGYNEQFF.

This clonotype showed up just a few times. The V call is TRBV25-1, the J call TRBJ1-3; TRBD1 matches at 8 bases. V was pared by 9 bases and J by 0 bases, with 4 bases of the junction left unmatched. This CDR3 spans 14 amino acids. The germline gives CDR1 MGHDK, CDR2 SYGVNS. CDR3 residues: CARSTGGSGNTIYF. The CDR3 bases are TGTGCCAGAAGCACAGGGGGCTCTGGAAACACCATATATTTT.

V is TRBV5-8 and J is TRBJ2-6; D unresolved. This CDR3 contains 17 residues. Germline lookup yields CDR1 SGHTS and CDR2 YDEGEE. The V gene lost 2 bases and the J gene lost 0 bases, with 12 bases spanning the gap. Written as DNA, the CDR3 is TGTGCCAGCAGCTTATCGGGTCGCATCTCTGGGGCCAACGTCCTGACTTTC. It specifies CASSLSGRISGANVLTF.

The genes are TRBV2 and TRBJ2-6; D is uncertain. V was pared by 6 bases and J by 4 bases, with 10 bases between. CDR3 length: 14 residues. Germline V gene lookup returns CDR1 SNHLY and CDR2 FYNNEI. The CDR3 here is CASRDLSGANVLTF. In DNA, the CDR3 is TGTGCCAGCAGGGACCTCTCCGGGGCCAACGTCCTGACTTTC.

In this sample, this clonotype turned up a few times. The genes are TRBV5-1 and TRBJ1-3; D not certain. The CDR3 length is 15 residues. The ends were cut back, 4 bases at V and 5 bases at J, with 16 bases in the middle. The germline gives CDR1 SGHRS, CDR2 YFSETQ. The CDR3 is CASSREVGVRNTIYF. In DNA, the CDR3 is TGCGCCAGCAGCCGGGAAGTTGGGGTTCGAAACACCATATATTTT.

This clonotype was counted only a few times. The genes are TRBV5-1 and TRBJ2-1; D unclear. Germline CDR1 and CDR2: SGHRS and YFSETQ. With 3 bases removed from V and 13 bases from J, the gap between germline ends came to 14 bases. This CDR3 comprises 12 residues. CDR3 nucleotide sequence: TGCGCCAGCAGCTCGGGTGAAACTTATCAGTTCTTC. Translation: CASSSGETYQFF.

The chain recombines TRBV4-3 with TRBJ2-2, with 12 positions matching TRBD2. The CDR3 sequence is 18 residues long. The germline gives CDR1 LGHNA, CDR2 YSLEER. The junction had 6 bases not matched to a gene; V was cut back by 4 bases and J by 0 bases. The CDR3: CASSLSLAGGANTGELFF. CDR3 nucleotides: TGCGCCAGCAGCCTTAGTCTAGCGGGAGGGGCGAACACCGGGGAGCTGTTTTTT.

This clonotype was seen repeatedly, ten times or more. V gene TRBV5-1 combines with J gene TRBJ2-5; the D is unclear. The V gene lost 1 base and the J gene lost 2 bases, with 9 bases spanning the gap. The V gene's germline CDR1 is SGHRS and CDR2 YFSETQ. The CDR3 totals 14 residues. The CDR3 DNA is TGCGCCAGCAGCTTGTATCCCTTGCAAGAGACCCAGTACTTC. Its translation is CASSLYPLQETQYF. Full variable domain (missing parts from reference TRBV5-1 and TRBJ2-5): KAGVTQTPRYLIKTRGQQVTLSCSPISGHRSVSWYQQTPGQGLQFLFEYFSETQRNKGNFPGRFSGRQFSNSRSEMNVSTLELGDSALYLCASSLYPLQETQYFGPGTRLLVL.

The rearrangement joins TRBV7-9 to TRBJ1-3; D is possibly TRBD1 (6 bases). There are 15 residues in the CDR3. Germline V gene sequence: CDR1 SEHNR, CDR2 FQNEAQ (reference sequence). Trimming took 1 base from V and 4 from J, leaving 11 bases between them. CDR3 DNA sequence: TGTGCCAGCAGCTTAGGATCGGGGGCCGGAAACACCATATATTTT. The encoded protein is CASSLGSGAGNTIYF.

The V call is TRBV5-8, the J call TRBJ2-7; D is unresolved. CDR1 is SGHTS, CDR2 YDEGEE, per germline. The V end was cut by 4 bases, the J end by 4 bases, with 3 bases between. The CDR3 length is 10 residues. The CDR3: CASSRYEQYF. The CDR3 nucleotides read TGTGCCAGCAGCCGATACGAGCAGTACTTC.

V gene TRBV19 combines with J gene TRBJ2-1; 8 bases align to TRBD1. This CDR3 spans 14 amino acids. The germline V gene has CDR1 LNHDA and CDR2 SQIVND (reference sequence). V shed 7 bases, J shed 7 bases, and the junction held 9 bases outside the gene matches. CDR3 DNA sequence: TGTGCCAGTACCGCGGACAGGGTAGGGAATGAGCAGTTCTTC. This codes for CASTADRVGNEQFF.